The subject of this entry is one T cell receptor beta chain. The table lists this clone with a few counts. Its antigen is still unknown. Per-nucleotide qualities are absent, and no much larger clonotype sits a single base away. Library prep was done by the immunoSEQ multiplex PCR assay. A mixture of 60 forward primers for TCR Vbeta segments and 13 reverse primers for TCR Jbeta segments was used in the multiplex PCR. A multiplex PCR assay on genomic DNA amplified the CDR3 region of rearranged TCR beta genes. On the Illumina HiSeq System, the amplified TCR beta libraries were sequenced as 87-base-pair reads. In the authors' own workflow: Across the 700 or so repertoires, a later analysis counted roughly 77 million unique TCR beta chains, around 11 million of which were shared by at least two donors. A nearest-neighbor algorithm error-corrected the raw reads and collapsed the reads into unique sequences, merging closely related sequences to remove PCR and sequencing errors. Alignment of CDR3 sequences to IMGT reference sequences was used to assign V, D and J gene segments. For a sequence to be retained, a match of at least six nucleotides to both a V gene segment and a J gene segment was required. Rearrangements were called productive when the CDR3 lacked stop codons and stayed in frame with V and J; all others were non-productive. CDR3 was defined according to IMGT convention as the region running from the second conserved V-encoded cysteine to the conserved J-encoded phenylalanine. In an earlier analysis of more than 550 of the donors, sequences lacking an unambiguous match to a single V gene segment were excluded. An earlier analysis of a few hundred of the donors called V segments functional above 56.7% productive rearrangements and segregating when the between-donor standard deviation exceeded 5%. To diagnose cytomegalovirus status from the catalog of TCR beta chain sequences, a statistical classification framework was built. V and J gene assignment, in a later analysis, came from comparing TCR nucleotide sequences with IMGT/GENE-DB human TR gene sequences. Using the TCRdist pipeline, a later analysis assigned CDR3 sequences along with most-parsimonious VDJ recombination scenarios. In a later analysis, each TCR beta chain was defined by its CDR3 amino acid sequence together with its V-gene family, and reads lacking a unique V-gene family were excluded. To address suspected cross-contamination and a sequencing artifact, a later analysis removed roughly 640 highly shared, low-generation-probability nucleotide sequences. In a later analysis, a clonal expansion index for each public chain was calculated from normalized within-repertoire ranks of inferred template counts. In a later analysis, generation probabilities were computed using a VDJ recombination model fitted to out-of-frame rearrangements, and the results were checked against IGoR. In a later analysis, TCR-TCR, TCR-HLA and TCR-CMV co-occurrence was scored with hypergeometric tests, and a repertoire-size bias correction was applied to TCR pairs. A later analysis estimated false discovery rates by permuting HLA or CMV assignments 20 times. A later analysis grouped co-occurring TCRs with DBSCAN, adding TCRdist sequence similarity when clustering within HLA-allele-positive subsets. Co-occurrence clustering excluded repertoires with fewer than 30,000 or more than 120,000 public chains, plus five with anomalous nucleotide sharing. The table was pulled from immuneACCESS by TCRdb, which kept in-frame rearrangements only. Such tables lose some clones; where checked, under half of the loss comes from unresolved V genes, and the rest has no known cause. That table gives V, J and clone size, and the DNA gave D and trimming. The sample table shows some 200,000 clones, and more than 60% are seen once. About 0.22% of the sample belongs to the ten largest clones.

Germline trimming amounts to 3 bases on V and 3 bases on J, with 2 as the count of junction bases outside the gene matches. The germline V gene encodes CDR1 SGHAT and CDR2 FQNNGV. The CDR3 spans 13 residues, from the cysteine through the phenylalanine. Just the 39-base CDR3 DNA is kept, in frame starting at base 1. The entry originates in a study of cytomegalovirus exposure and HLA in healthy donors (TCRdb year 2017). Notes on the research overall: An earlier analysis of 587 of the donors reported 250 to 300 Gb of sequence data and 117 million unique TCR beta sequences obtained from about 179 million T cells. Using immunosequencing, the study profiled T cell repertoires from fewer than 850 subjects and related those repertoires to cytomegalovirus serostatus. To predict cytomegalovirus infection status, the study brought together high-throughput TCR immunosequencing, statistical association of individual TCRs with disease status, and machine learning. Typing coverage varied by locus: about 620-630 donors for A, B, C, DRB1 and DQB1; roughly 560 for DQA1; about 590 for DPA1; roughly 450 for DPB1. In an earlier analysis of 587 of the donors, high-throughput TCR beta sequencing was used to judge whether each TCR beta V gene segment behaved as functional or pseudogenic. Class I and class II HLA loci were covered by the typing at four-digit resolution. In a later analysis, previously published TCR beta repertoires from several hundred donors were re-analyzed and high-resolution HLA genotyping was added so that TCR occurrence patterns could be studied. The study was designed to test whether signatures of past pathogen exposure could be identified by cataloging public T cell receptors. On average, around 200,000 unique TCR beta nucleotide sequences were sequenced per donor among fewer than 500 genotyped donors of the cohort, with roughly 18% of those sequences being non-productive. Because of strong linkage in the cohort, roughly five DR-DQ haplotypes were treated as single units for association and clustering. Donor age, sex, ethnicity and CMV serostatus were compiled alongside the repertoire data. Genome-wide SNP genotypes for about 60% of the roughly 670 donors were used in a later genetic analysis, which treated that subset as a discovery cohort. Of the roughly 410 genotyped donors, roughly 80% were placed in the genetic ancestry cluster associated with self-reported Caucasian donors. Roughly 300 gigabases of sequencing data and around 85 million unique TCR sequences made up an early release that covered nearly 650 HLA-typed donors. In the later analysis, no new phenotypic data were used to find candidate immune exposures; instead, reliance was placed on TCR beta sequences and their occurrence across donors. Along with the 666-subject first cohort, a separate validation cohort of over 90 different subjects was used. All discovery cohort repertoires had been generated on a single sequencing platform. The paper's findings and limits, for the study overall: Because HLA typing was missing for some donors at each locus, association tests included only the typed subset. Some IMGT-functional V segments, including TRBV6-2 and TRBV6-3, could not be told apart with the 87-base-pair reads, so those segments were excluded. It was suggested by the authors that the approach could potentially be generalized to other disease states and immunological phenotypes. According to a later analysis, TCR association rates differed among HLA loci, with DRB1 alleles showing the most associated TCRs and HLA-C alleles showing the fewest. Strong co-occurrence of HLA alleles, especially DR and DQ, made assigning TCR associations to individual alleles difficult. Most TCR sequences were seen in very few donors, while some public TCRs were found in many individuals. In a later analysis, HLA-associated TCR beta chains were found to be more clonally expanded and to have lower generation probabilities than equally common non-associated chains. In both the original and validation cohorts, the classifier was reported to diagnose cytomegalovirus status with high specificity and sensitivity. A later analysis associated roughly 17,000 TCR beta sequences with specific HLA alleles at a false discovery rate of 0.05. An earlier analysis of around 600 of the donors showed that most TCR beta V segments appeared in productive rearrangements either about 90% or about 30% of the time, which broadly matched IMGT annotations. In vitro tests confirmed that three of the cytomegalovirus-associated TCR beta chains recognize cytomegalovirus antigens. The study gave a list of 150 to 200 TCR beta chains associated with cytomegalovirus. Presence/absence analyses assumed roughly uniform sequencing depth across donors, an assumption that may not hold. Because counts were too low, some 17 rarely observed V segments, including chromosome 9 orphons, were excluded from the earlier analysis of about 500 of the donors. In a later genetic analysis, a missense DCLRE1C variant was associated with V-gene and J-gene trimming of TCR beta chains, and the association was replicated in an independent cohort. According to a later analysis, parvovirus B19, influenza, CMV and Epstein-Barr virus appeared linked to several top co-occurrence clusters. Most CMV-associated TCR beta chains appeared to be HLA-restricted in a later analysis, and the HLA associations seemed to be driven largely by CMV exposure. This cohort had only TCR beta chains sequenced, and the lack of alpha or paired-chain data limited which features could be detected. Correlated functional status among segregating V segments might reflect linkage disequilibrium, but an unknown experimental factor could not be ruled out. A later genetic analysis reported fewer N-insertions in productive TCRs among donors in an Asian-associated ancestry cluster than the approximately 670-donor mean. Immune exposure information for the cohort was limited to CMV serostatus. The sequencing pipeline was judged likely to have produced a cluster of highly shared sequence variants as a technical artifact. A further reported finding was that TCR beta sequences accurately predicted the HLA-A and HLA-B alleles for most subjects in the first cohort.

The cohort was made up of under 800 healthy bone marrow donors. At the time of sampling, every cohort member was nominally healthy, though immune exposures that went unrecorded were likely present. The donor was CMV seronegative and belonged to the group of under 400 seronegative cohort members. Each donor provided a peripheral blood sample, and peripheral blood mononuclear cells were used for TCR beta sequencing. The Qiagen DNeasy Blood Extraction Kit was used to extract genomic DNA from the blood cell samples. The sequenced material came from PBMCs. This TCR was recovered from a girl under 10 years old in good health and CMV-seronegative. The chain links TRBV11-2 with TRBJ2-7, with 7 bases matching TRBD1. In nucleotide form, the sequence is TGTGCCAGCAGCTTGGACAGGTTCTACGAGCAGTACTTC. This yields the protein CASSLDRFYEQYF.